This T cell receptor (beta chain) was profiled in a study of T cells in localized non-small cell lung cancer. Sequenced by immunoSEQ multiplex PCR; TCRdb stores in-frame clones only, minus some. This sample has about 43,000 clones, with about 91% found just once. Overall study results and limits: Greater blood T cell density accompanied longer overall survival. Across samples, adjacent lung featured a median roughly 60 of the top 100 tumor clones. Since sequencing was restricted to only one region of the tumor, intratumor heterogeneity remains a possibility. Uninvolved adjacent lung showed the highest T cell clonality, exceeding tumor.

V gave up 4 bases and J gave up 3 bases; unmatched junction bases: 11. Germline V lookup: CDR1 SGHRS, CDR2 YFSETQ. The CDR3 contains 17 residues. Concerning this clone: Its antigen remains unknown.

Here the sequenced sample was PBMCs, taken before any cancer treatment. The sequence derives from a woman aged 35-70 years with stage II lung adenocarcinoma. The J gene is TRBJ2-1, the V gene TRBV5-1; 9 bases agree with TRBD2. The CDR3, as DNA: TGCGCCAGCAGCCCGGCCGGAGGCGGGAGGGACTACAATGAGCAGTTCTTC. It translates to CASSPAGGGRDYNEQFF.